These 15 T cell receptor beta chains were sequenced from one sample in a study of T-cell memory formation after mild COVID-19 (dated by TCRdb to 2020 to 2022). Libraries came from 5' RACE. The reads were generated on an Illumina NovaSeq 6000. The public reads were run again by TCRdb, first through fastp at Q25 and then through MiXCR, and only productive beta chains were kept. All rows with the same CDR3 protein become a single entry with the most common DNA and genes. Present in this sample are about 320,000 distinct CDR3 sequences, around 15% of which were seen just once. The top ten hold roughly a fifth of the sample. Source material: PBMCs or a T cell subset sorted from them (not recorded which). The source is a man in his late teens or twenties who had mild COVID-19 (a few samples of this study predate the infection). The sample titles of this study are shuffled in the database, so cell type and time point are left out; the donor was told from shared clones.

Only a few counts were recorded for this clonotype. The chain employs TRBV4-2 and TRBJ2-5; maybe TRBD1 (5 bases). CDR1 LGHNA and CDR2 YNFKEQ come from the germline V gene. V gave up 5 bases and J gave up 2 bases, with 15 bases separating them. This CDR3 has 15 residues. The CDR3 loop reads CASSARQGNQETQYF. The CDR3 coding sequence is TGTGCCAGCAGCGCCAGGCAGGGCAATCAAGAGACCCAGTACTTC.

This clonotype was observed once. This chain links TRBV4-1 with TRBJ2-1; unclear D gene. CDR1 is MGHRA, CDR2 YSYEKL, per germline. Deletions cut 0 bases from V and 6 bases from J, with 9 bases between. This CDR3 comprises 14 residues. CDR3 protein: CASSQDPEANEQFF. The CDR3 region has the DNA TGCGCCAGCAGCCAAGACCCCGAGGCCAATGAGCAGTTCTTC.

The rearrangement uses TRBV28 and TRBJ2-7, with 8 bases that match TRBD2. The CDR3 runs to 16 residues. The ends lost 7 bases at V and 0 bases at J; junction bases unmatched: 11. The germline V gene has CDR1 MDHEN and CDR2 SYDVKM. The CDR3 sequence: CASTPSGGGSSYEQYV. The CDR3 nucleotides are TGTGCCAGCACCCCTTCTGGCGGGGGGTCCTCCTACGAGCAGTACGTC.

This clonotype was recorded a few times. This sequence joins TRBV20-1 and TRBJ2-7; 9 bases are shared with TRBD2. CDR1 and CDR2 from the germline V gene are DFQATT and SNEGSKA (reference sequence). The trim removed 3 bases at V and 4 bases at J, leaving 4 bases unmatched. The CDR3 length is 13 residues. The CDR3 DNA follows: TGCAGTGCTAGTCGGCTAGCGGGATACGAGCAGTACTTC. Residues: CSASRLAGYEQYF.

This clonotype was detected only a few times. The V gene is TRBV7-2, the J gene TRBJ2-2, with unresolved D. The CDR3 has 16 amino acids. The germline gives CDR1 SGHTA, CDR2 FQGNSA. V lost 5 bases, J lost 0 bases, and 13 bases lay in between. The CDR3 reads CASSPARVSNTGELFF. CDR3 DNA sequence: TGTGCCAGCAGCCCAGCTCGCGTATCGAACACCGGGGAGCTGTTTTTT.

This clonotype has just a few counts. This chain links TRBV12-3 or TRBV12-4 with TRBJ2-7, with 8 bases identical to TRBD1. After removal of 5 bases from V and 3 bases from J, the junction contained 6 bases not matched to a gene. This CDR3 contains 14 residues. The CDR3 coding sequence is TGTGCCAGCAGTCCCGGGGACAGGATCTACGAGCAGTACTTC. Its translation: CASSPGDRIYEQYF.

The chain uses TRBV3-1 and TRBJ1-2; D uncertain. The CDR3 loop spans 13 amino acids. The germline gives CDR1 LGHDT, CDR2 YNNKEL (reference sequence). V lost 0 bases, J lost 7 bases, and 9 bases lay in between. This CDR3 is CASSQELRAGYTF. For the CDR3, the DNA is TGTGCCAGCAGCCAAGAATTGAGGGCTGGCTACACCTTC. The whole variable domain, remainder taken from reference TRBV3-1 and TRBJ1-2, is DTAVSQTPKYLVTQMGNDKSIKCEQNLGHDTMYWYKQDSKKFLKIMFSYNNKELIINETVPNRFSPKSPDKAHLNLHINSLELGDSAVYFCASSQELRAGYTFGSGTRLTVV.

In DNA form, the CDR3 reads TGTGCCAGCAGCTTAGGGTATCATGAAATCCAGTACTTC. Translation gives CASSLGYHEIQYF. The genes are TRBV7-3 and TRBJ2-7; D is unresolved. Trimming stripped 2 bases from V and 10 bases from J, with 15 bases between. The CDR3 loop spans 13 amino acids. The V gene's germline CDR1 is SGHTA and CDR2 FQGTGA.

This clonotype turned up a few times. The chain is built from TRBV7-2 and TRBJ1-2; no clear D. CDR3 length equals 14 residues. Per the germline V gene, CDR1 is SGHTA and CDR2 is FQGNSA. Trimming took 3 bases from V and 2 from J, leaving 10 bases between them. The CDR3 DNA sequence: TGTGCCAGCAGCTTTAACGATGGAAACTATGGCTACACCTTC. It specifies CASSFNDGNYGYTF.

The rearrangement joins TRBV3-1 to TRBJ2-1; possible D gene TRBD2, 6 bases. CDR3 length: 16 residues. With 1 base removed from V and 1 base from J, the gap between germline ends came to 11 bases. Germline-derived CDR1 and CDR2 are LGHDT and YNNKEL (reference sequence). The CDR3 coding sequence is TGTGCCAGCAGCCAAGCCGCGGGAACATCCTACAATGAGCAGTTCTTC. Encoded protein: CASSQAAGTSYNEQFF.

This clonotype came up many times. The rearrangement links TRBV7-2 to TRBJ1-6; D is uncertain. Trimming pared 6 bases from V and 9 bases from J, leaving 9 bases between. The CDR3 contains 12 residues. CDR1 and CDR2 from the germline V gene are SGHTA and FQGNSA. CDR3 loop: CASRRMGSPLHF. CDR3 nucleotides: TGTGCCAGCAGGCGAATGGGTTCACCCCTCCACTTT.

J is TRBJ2-5 and V is TRBV4-1; D gene uncertain. This CDR3 comprises 14 residues. The germline gives CDR1 MGHRA, CDR2 YSYEKL. Trimming removed 4 bases at V and 2 bases at J, with 11 bases between. CDR3 nucleotides: TGCGCCAGCAGCCTGTATCACTTGCAAGAGACCCAGTACTTC. This translates into CASSLYHLQETQYF.

This chain joins TRBV18 and TRBJ2-7; 10 bases agree with TRBD1. In germline, CDR1 is KGHSH, CDR2 LQKENI. This CDR3 comprises 15 residues. J was trimmed by 3 bases and V by 3 bases; bases with no gene match: 5. The CDR3 loop is CASSPDRGRGYEQYV. CDR3 bases: TGTGCCAGCTCACCCGACAGGGGGCGCGGCTACGAGCAGTACGTC.

The chain couples TRBV6-2 or TRBV6-3 to TRBJ2-1; perhaps TRBD2 as D (5 bases). CDR3 length: 15 residues. Deletions cut 7 bases from V and 0 bases from J, with 13 bases between. Germline CDR1 is MNHEY and CDR2 is SVGEGT. The DNA for the CDR3 is TGTGCCAGCACCCCGGACTGGGGCTCCTACAATGAGCAGTTCTTC. It specifies CASTPDWGSYNEQFF.

Only a few counts were recorded for this clonotype. This chain joins TRBV28 and TRBJ1-5; D is perhaps TRBD1 (5 bases). The CDR3 is 14 residues long. Trimming shortened V by 4 bases and J by 8 bases, and 15 bases separated the two germline ends. CDR1 and CDR2 (germline): MDHEN, SYDVKM. The DNA of the CDR3 is TGTGCCAGCAGTTCGCGACCGGCACAGGAGCCCCAGCATTTT. This gives the protein CASSSRPAQEPQHF. Filled out from reference TRBV28 and TRBJ1-5, the complete variable domain reads DVKVTQSSRYLVKRTGEKVFLECVQDMDHENMFWYRQDPGLGLRLIYFSYDVKMKEKGDIPEGYSVSREKKERFSLILESASTNQTSMYLCASSSRPAQEPQHFGDGTRLSIL.